This TCR beta chain is drawn from a study of T cell changes during pregnancy in multiple sclerosis (dated by TCRdb to between 2018 and 2020). Background on the whole study: The study examined how the T cell repertoire changed over the course of pregnancy in women with multiple sclerosis.

CDR1 and CDR2 were assigned from the germline V gene as SNHLY and FYNNEI. The CDR3 covers 14 residues, taking in both the cysteine and the phenylalanine. The CDR3 DNA has 42 bases and is translated from base 1. V is pared back by 3 bases and J by 2 bases, with 7 bases lying between the germline termini. A note on this clone: Its cognate antigen has yet to be identified. No base qualities exist here, and no much larger clone lies one base off it.

Library preparation used the immunoSEQ multiplex PCR assay. Sourced from immuneACCESS, this table was stored by TCRdb with only in-frame sequences that have V and J called. A share of the clones is absent; for the studies checked, an unresolved V gene accounts for under half, and the remainder has no known explanation. This sample holds over 40,000 clones; about nine tenths were observed only once. Approximately 0.27% of the sample comes from the top ten. This specimen consisted of CD4+ T cells from peripheral blood mononuclear cells, obtained in the second trimester of pregnancy. This sequence was found in a female donor with multiple sclerosis, enrolled in a pregnancy study. The rearrangement combines TRBV2 with TRBJ2-2, with the D gene not confidently named. The CDR3 region has the sequence CASSDLTNTGELFF. The nucleotide sequence is TGTGCCAGCAGTGACTTGACAAACACCGGGGAGCTGTTTTTT.